This TCR beta chain was documented in a study of identical twins. Study-wide findings and caveats: Modelling underestimated the level of out-of-frame TCR alpha sharing observed in monozygotic twins. Where out-of-frame alpha sequences were twin-shared, they showed excess low generation probability.

As for this clonotype: Its antigen remains unknown.

V was clipped by 6 bases and J by 4 bases, with 11 bases between them. Germline CDR1 and CDR2: ENHRY and SYGVKD. The CDR3 is 13 residues long. TCRdb reprocessed the 5' RACE reads via MiXCR and lists one record per CDR3 protein. The sample records 500,000 to 700,000 distinct CDR3 sequences, about 7.1% being singletons. This sample was also put to use in a study of yellow fever vaccine responses in identical twins.

Source material: PBMCs. The chain joins TRBV10-3 to TRBJ2-3; a possible D gene is TRBD1 (6 bases). The clonotype comes from a woman aged 18-29 years in good health. The CDR3 protein is CAIRDRGADTQYF. In DNA form, the CDR3 reads TGTGCCATCAGGGACAGAGGCGCAGATACGCAGTATTTT.